The 22 T cell receptor beta chains listed next were all sequenced from one sample in a study of OX40 agonist ivuxolimab in advanced cancers. Sequencing used immunoSEQ multiplex PCR; TCRdb keeps in-frame clones, though not all of them. The sample carries around 76,000 clones, 85% to 90% recorded once. The sequences come from CD4+ or CD8+ T cells sorted from blood, collected in a trial of the OX40 agonist ivuxolimab. The receptors come from an adult with an advanced solid tumor such as melanoma, head and neck, liver or kidney cancer.

V gene TRBV4-1 combines with J gene TRBJ1-5; 8 nucleotides match TRBD1. The CDR3 length is 17 residues. Per the germline V gene, CDR1 is MGHRA and CDR2 is YSYEKL. Losses at the gene ends were 1 base for V and 0 bases for J; bases not matched to a gene: 5. The CDR3 protein is CASSQGQGPYSNQPQHF. The CDR3 DNA follows: TGCGCCAGCAGCCAAGGACAGGGGCCGTATAGCAATCAGCCCCAGCATTTT.

This clone came up a few times. The rearrangement links TRBV7-3 to TRBJ1-2, with 9 bases lining up with TRBD1. Germline V gives CDR1 SGHTA, CDR2 FQGTGA. There are 14 residues in the CDR3. V lost 10 bases, J lost 4 bases, and 10 bases stayed unmatched. The CDR3, as DNA: TGTGCCATCCTCCCGGGACAGGGATCCTATGGCTACACCTTC. It yields the protein CAILPGQGSYGYTF.

The V and J genes are TRBV10-1 and TRBJ2-3; no firm D call. The germline V gene encodes CDR1 WNHNN and CDR2 SYGVQD (reference sequence). Trimming shortened V by 4 bases and J by 3 bases, and 11 bases separated the two germline ends. The CDR3 length is 14 residues. The CDR3 nucleotides read TGCGCCAGCAGTGCGGGCATATATACAGATACGCAGTATTTT. This translates into CASSAGIYTDTQYF.

In nucleotides, the CDR3 is TGTGCCAGCAGTTTCACCGGGACAGGGCCCTACAATGAGCAGTTCTTC. It codes for CASSFTGTGPYNEQFF. This chain uses TRBV6-5 with TRBJ2-1; 9 bases are shared with TRBD1. The V and J ends lost 4 bases and 2 bases, in that order; junction bases with no gene match: 6. This CDR3 spans 16 amino acids. Per the germline V gene, CDR1 is MNHEY and CDR2 is SVGAGI.

The gene calls are TRBV2 and TRBJ2-5; 9 nucleotides line up with TRBD1. V was clipped by 7 bases and J by 5 bases; unmatched bases: 8. Germline CDR1 reads SNHLY; CDR2 reads FYNNEI. The CDR3 has 14 residues. The CDR3 sequence: CASNLQGAGETQYF. The CDR3 coding sequence is TGTGCCAGCAATTTACAGGGGGCAGGGGAGACCCAGTACTTC.

This clone was seen a handful of times. V usage is TRBV4-1 and J usage is TRBJ1-2, with a possible D match to TRBD1 (6 bases). CDR1 and CDR2 (germline): MGHRA, YSYEKL. This CDR3 is built from 16 residues. V was shortened by 4 bases and J by 0 bases, with 15 bases between the two germline ends. DNA of the CDR3: TGCGCCAGCAGCCTCATTCGGGACATAACTAACTATGGCTACACCTTC. Residues: CASSLIRDITNYGYTF.

The rearrangement uses TRBV10-3 and TRBJ2-7; no clear D. Germline values: CDR1 ENHRY, CDR2 SYGVKD. There are 11 residues in the CDR3. The V and J ends lost 6 bases and 5 bases respectively, with 8 bases between them. In nucleotides, the CDR3 is TGTGCCATCAGGGTCGCAGACGAGCAGTACTTC. Translated: CAIRVADEQYF.

The rearrangement links TRBV5-4 to TRBJ1-4; D is undetermined. The CDR3 contains 14 residues. The V end was cut by 0 bases, the J end by 4 bases, with 7 bases between. Germline V gene data show CDR1 as SGHNT and CDR2 as YYREEE (reference sequence). CDR3: CASSLGQNNEKLFF. The CDR3 DNA sequence: TGTGCCAGCAGCTTGGGACAAAATAATGAAAAACTGTTTTTT.

The chain is built from TRBV28 and TRBJ1-5, with D unresolved. V lost 9 bases to trimming and J lost 6 bases, with 9 bases between them. In germline, CDR1 is MDHEN, CDR2 SYDVKM. The CDR3 runs 11 residues. CDR3 sequence reads: CASSEGQPQHF. In nucleotides, the CDR3 is TGTGCCAGTTCAGAGGGTCAGCCCCAGCATTTT.

The V call is TRBV28, the J call TRBJ2-5; unclear D gene. Germline CDR1 is MDHEN and CDR2 is SYDVKM. Trimming took 5 bases from V and 0 from J, leaving 13 bases between them. The CDR3 has 15 amino acids. The CDR3 region is CASSRRQSHQETQYF. Here the CDR3 DNA reads TGTGCCAGCAGTCGCCGACAAAGCCACCAAGAGACCCAGTACTTC.

The rearrangement uses TRBV18 and TRBJ1-1, with D tentatively TRBD1 (5 bases). The CDR3 covers 15 residues. Germline-derived CDR1 and CDR2 are KGHSH and LQKENI. Trimming took off 3 bases at V and 4 bases at J, with 15 bases between the two ends. The CDR3 sequence: CASSPIGGEVTEAFF. In DNA form, the CDR3 reads TGTGCCAGCTCACCGATCGGGGGAGAGGTCACTGAAGCTTTCTTT. Supplemented by reference TRBV18 and TRBJ1-1, the full variable domain reads NAGVMQNPRHLVRRRGQEARLRCSPMKGHSHVYWYRQLPEEGLKFMVYLQKENIIDESGMPKERFSAEFPKEGPSILRIQQVVRGDSAAYFCASSPIGGEVTEAFFGQGTRLTVV.

This chain joins TRBV27 and TRBJ2-5; D might be TRBD2 (7 bases). The DNA end favors TRBJ2-7, so the J call may be wrong. This CDR3 has 16 residues. In germline, CDR1 is MNHEY, CDR2 SMNVEV (reference sequence). CDR3 loop: CASHGAGASFSYEQYF. The CDR3 nucleotides read TGTGCCAGCCACGGTGCGGGGGCGTCCTTCTCCTACGAGCAGTACTTC.

The chain is built from TRBV11-2 and TRBJ1-2, with 7 bases identical to TRBD1. This CDR3 contains 13 residues. V shed 1 base and J 5 bases; nucleotides not matched to a gene: 1. Per the germline V gene, CDR1 is SGHAT and CDR2 is FQNNGV. The CDR3 coding sequence is TGTGCCAGCAGCTTAGCAGGGGGATATGGCTACACCTTC. Residues: CASSLAGGYGYTF.

The chain uses TRBV23-1 and TRBJ2-7; D gene uncertain. TRBV23-1 is labeled an ORF, and its function is uncertain. The CDR3 is made up of 11 amino acids. V shed 4 bases and J shed 4 bases, with 5 bases lying between them. CDR3 residues: CASSPFYEQYF. The DNA for the CDR3 is TGCGCCAGCAGTCCCTTTTACGAGCAGTACTTC.

The CDR3 nucleotides read TGCGCCAGCAGCCCGGAGCCGGGACCGACCACCGGGGAGCTGTTTTTT. Translation: CASSPEPGPTTGELFF. V and J are TRBV5-1 and TRBJ2-2; D possibly matches TRBD1 or TRBD2 (5 bases each). Germline V gene sequence: CDR1 SGHRS, CDR2 YFSETQ. The V gene lost 4 bases and the J gene lost 4 bases, with 17 bases spanning the gap. This CDR3 contains 16 residues.

J is TRBJ2-7 and V is TRBV2; 10 bases map to TRBD1. The CDR3 runs to 16 residues. The junction had 15 bases not matched to a gene; V was cut back by 6 bases and J by 7 bases. Germline V CDR1 and CDR2: SNHLY, FYNNEI. CDR3 nucleotide sequence: TGTGCCAGCAGCGCGGACAGGGGGACGGGGTATGGTGAGCAGTACTTC. Translated: CASSADRGTGYGEQYF.

The chain has TRBV6-5 and TRBJ2-7; D may be TRBD2 (6 bases). CDR1 is MNHEY, CDR2 SVGAGI, per germline. The CDR3 sequence is 15 residues long. V was trimmed by 2 bases and J by 3 bases, leaving 14 bases between them. CDR3 DNA: TGTGCCAGCAGTTACCTGAAGCGGGCGATCTACGAGCAGTACTTC. Protein sequence: CASSYLKRAIYEQYF.

This clone was detected only a few times. The V and J genes are TRBV6-4 and TRBJ2-1; 10 bases map to TRBD2. The CDR3 runs to 14 residues. J gave up 8 bases and V 5 bases, and 6 bases lay outside the gene matches. From germline, CDR1 is MRHNA and CDR2 SNTAGT. The CDR3 sequence is CASSPAGGEDEQFF. CDR3 nucleotide sequence: TGTGCCAGCAGTCCAGCGGGAGGGGAGGATGAGCAGTTCTTC.

The J gene is TRBJ2-7, the V gene TRBV27, with 9 bases identical to TRBD1. V lost 3 bases and J lost 3; bases outside the gene matches: 15. Germline loops: CDR1 MNHEY, CDR2 SMNVEV (reference sequence). The CDR3 sequence is 18 residues long. DNA of the CDR3: TGTGCCAGCAGTTTTACAGGGGGCCCCATTGGGGTTGACTACGAGCAGTACTTC. Its translation: CASSFTGGPIGVDYEQYF.

The chain combines TRBV27 with TRBJ2-7, with D maybe TRBD1 (6 bases). CDR1 is MNHEY, CDR2 SMNVEV, per germline (reference sequence). Trimming removed 7 bases at V and 9 bases at J, with 13 bases between. The CDR3 covers 11 residues. CDR3 DNA: TGTGCCAGCAAGGGGGACCCGGGGCAGTACTTC. Protein: CASKGDPGQYF.

V gene TRBV18 combines with J gene TRBJ2-7; 7 nucleotides line up with TRBD1. The CDR3 length is 14 residues. Germline trimming cut 1 base from V and 3 bases from J; bases unmatched to any gene: 3. Germline lookup yields CDR1 KGHSH and CDR2 LQKENI. The chain's CDR3 is CASSPRQGLYEQYF. The CDR3 nucleotides read TGTGCCAGCTCACCACGACAGGGCCTCTACGAGCAGTACTTC.

The genes are TRBV27 and TRBJ1-2; D uncertain. The CDR3 sequence is 14 residues long. V gave up 3 bases and J gave up 0 bases, with 8 bases separating them. Germline V lookup: CDR1 MNHEY, CDR2 SMNVEV (reference sequence). For the CDR3, the DNA is TGTGCCAGCAGTTTTAGCAGTTCTAACTATGGCTACACCTTC. Protein product: CASSFSSSNYGYTF.